This T cell receptor (beta chain) originates from a study of blood T cell repertoires in COVID-19. Whole-study context: Italy, Spain and the United States were the sources of the convalescent and acute COVID-19 samples.

Germline-derived CDR1 and CDR2 are LGHDT and YNNKEL (reference sequence). V was cut by 1 base and J by 6 bases, with 9 bases left in between. This CDR3 region has 14 residues. Study processing details: Reference gene primer amplification gave estimated nucleated cell counts. The assay was immunoSEQ multiplex PCR, and TCRdb's table has in-frame clones only and misses some. From that table come the V and J calls and clone size; the DNA was used to work out D and trimming. This table has some 110,000 clones, roughly 91% appearing once. This clone came up once. The origin of this receptor is a human donor in a cohort sampled during active COVID-19. The V gene is TRBV3-1 (or the pseudogene TRBV3-2), the J gene TRBJ2-2; the D gene is possibly TRBD2 (5 bases). The sequenced sample consisted of peripheral blood. CDR3 coding DNA: TGTGCCAGCAGCCAAGGGTCAGCGGCCGGGGAGCTGTTTTTT. Protein product: CASSQGSAAGELFF.